These 9 T cell receptor beta chains were sequenced from one sample in a study of blood T cell repertoires in COVID-19. The assay was immunoSEQ multiplex PCR, and TCRdb's table has in-frame clones only and misses some. This sample yields 75,000 to 90,000 clones, of which about 80% are seen a single time; more than 10% belongs to the top ten. What was sequenced was peripheral blood. The receptors were gathered from a woman in her forties with active or convalescent COVID-19.

The J gene is TRBJ2-7, the V gene TRBV29-1; perhaps TRBD1 as D (6 bases). The CDR3 has 14 residues. Trimming left V 7 bases short and J 3 bases short, with 19 bases between. The germline V gene has CDR1 SQVTM and CDR2 ANQGSEA. CDR3 DNA: TGCAGCGCCCGCAAGACAGGTGTTGTCTACGAGCAGTACTTC. Its protein is CSARKTGVVYEQYF.

A few counts support this clone. This chain uses TRBV6-6 with TRBJ1-4, with D uncertain. Per germline, CDR1 MNHNY and CDR2 SVGAGI (reference sequence). The CDR3 spans 14 residues. Trimming shortened V by 2 bases and J by 8 bases, and 12 bases separated the two germline ends. The CDR3 DNA is TGTGCCAGCAGTTACCCGGAGGATAGGGAAAAACTGTTTTTT. Its translation: CASSYPEDREKLFF.

This clone showed up just once. The V call is TRBV7-9, the J call TRBJ2-1; D possibly corresponds to TRBD2 (5 bases). V lost 2 bases, J lost 8 bases, and 10 bases lay in between. The CDR3 spans 13 residues. Germline V gene lookup returns CDR1 SEHNR and CDR2 FQNEAQ (reference sequence). CDR3 sequence: CASSLLASDEQFF. The DNA for the CDR3 is TGTGCCAGCAGCTTACTAGCTTCCGATGAGCAGTTCTTC.

This rearrangement joins TRBV9 to TRBJ2-3, with 8 bases that match TRBD2. V lost 6 bases, J lost 0 bases, and 9 bases stayed unmatched. The CDR3 has 16 amino acids. CDR1 is SGDLS and CDR2 is YYNGEE in the germline V gene. CDR3 nucleotide sequence: TGTGCCAGCAACGGAAAGCGGGGGTCTAGCACAGATACGCAGTATTTT. It specifies CASNGKRGSSTDTQYF. The whole variable domain, filled in from reference TRBV9 and TRBJ2-3, reads DSGVTQTPKHLITATGQRVTLRCSPRSGDLSVYWYQQSLDQGLQFLIQYYNGEERAKGNILERFSAQQFPDLHSELNLSSLELGDSALYFCASNGKRGSSTDTQYFGPGTRLTVL.

This rearrangement joins TRBV7-6 to TRBJ2-3; 11 bases map to TRBD1. The ends lost 1 base at V and 4 bases at J; junction bases unmatched: 1. CDR1 and CDR2 from the germline V gene are SGHVS and FNYEAQ. This CDR3 is 15 amino acids long. Here the CDR3 DNA reads TGTGCCAGCAGCTTAGGGGGACAGGGGGCAGATACGCAGTATTTT. This codes for CASSLGGQGADTQYF.

The sample holds one count of this clone. The chain carries TRBV19 and TRBJ2-2, with 12 bases matching TRBD2. CDR3 length: 16 amino acids. CDR1 and CDR2 from the germline V gene are LNHDA and SQIVND (reference sequence). V shed 2 bases, J shed 6 bases, and the junction held 4 bases outside the gene matches. This chain's CDR3 is CASSIIWTSGAGELFF. The CDR3 DNA reads TGTGCCAGTAGTATAATTTGGACTAGCGGGGCCGGGGAGCTGTTTTTT.

The rearrangement uses TRBV11-3 and TRBJ2-7; TRBD2 matches 7 bases. CDR1 and CDR2 from the germline V gene are SGHNT and YENEEA. This CDR3 has 14 residues. Losses at the gene ends were 1 base for V and 6 bases for J; bases not matched to a gene: 6. CDR3 sequence (DNA): TGTGCCAGCAGCTTAGGGGAGGGCGTCTTCGAGCAGTACTTC. Translated: CASSLGEGVFEQYF.

The chain recombines TRBV7-2 with TRBJ2-1; maybe TRBD2 (6 bases). Germline V gene lookup returns CDR1 SGHTA and CDR2 FQGNSA. V dropped 0 bases and J dropped 7 bases, with 16 bases sitting between them. The CDR3 consists of 16 residues. The CDR3 loop reads CASSLAGGGLGNEQFF. Written as DNA, the CDR3 is TGTGCCAGCAGCTTAGCGGGGGGAGGACTGGGGAATGAGCAGTTCTTC.

Points on this clone: Other DNA sequences in the sample encode the same CDR3. The chain recombines TRBV4-2 with TRBJ2-7, with D possibly TRBD2 on 7 matching bases. The CDR3 covers 14 residues. V dropped 1 base and J dropped 4 bases, with 11 bases sitting between them. CDR1 and CDR2 (germline): LGHNA, YNFKEQ. The CDR3, as DNA: TGTGCCAGCAGCCAAGTAGGGGGGGGGTACGAGCAGTACTTC. Translating it yields CASSQVGGGYEQYF.